The 20 T cell receptor beta chains listed next were all sequenced from one sample in a study of spatial heterogeneity in lung cancer. General study points: Mutation tallies in tumors tracked expanded intratumoral alpha and beta TCR counts.

Their antigen targets remain unknown. Time point here: sample taken at primary tumor resection. TCRdb passed the 5' RACE reads through MiXCR, listing each CDR3 protein once. The table lists roughly 5,100 distinct CDR3 sequences, 8.4% of them singletons. This specimen was lung tumor tissue, taken at surgery. The source is a female donor with early-stage non-small cell lung cancer.

This rearrangement joins TRBV20-1 to TRBJ1-4, with 8 bases fitting TRBD1. The CDR3 loop spans 13 amino acids. The ends lost 3 bases at V and 5 bases at J; junction bases unmatched: 2. Per the germline V gene, CDR1 is DFQATT and CDR2 is SNEGSKA (reference sequence). Here the CDR3 reads CSARHRGNEKLFF. In nucleotides, the CDR3 is TGCAGTGCTAGGCACAGGGGGAATGAAAAACTGTTTTTT.

The CDR3 here is CASSPGQGTLREQFF. CDR3 nucleotides: TGTGCCAGCAGCCCGGGACAGGGGACCCTAAGGGAGCAGTTCTTC. The rearrangement uses TRBV11-2 and TRBJ2-1; the match to TRBD1 covers 10 bases. The V segment lost 5 bases and the J segment 10 bases; nucleotides outside the gene matches: 11. CDR3 size: 15 residues. Germline V CDR1 and CDR2: SGHAT, FQNNGV.

The J gene is TRBJ2-1, the V gene TRBV4-3, with 8 bases matching TRBD1. Trimming removed 4 bases from V and 8 bases from J; junction bases left unmatched: 1. The CDR3 is made up of 12 amino acids. Germline CDR1 LGHNA, CDR2 YSLEER. CDR3 residues: CASSLQGDEQFF. The DNA for the CDR3 is TGCGCCAGCAGCCTACAGGGGGATGAGCAGTTCTTC.

This clonotype rates as medium-sized. The chain recombines TRBV19 with TRBJ1-1; D may be TRBD1 (5 bases). CDR3 length: 14 amino acids. Trimming removed 6 bases at V and 6 bases at J, with 17 bases between. From germline, CDR1 is LNHDA and CDR2 SQIVND (reference sequence). The CDR3 region is CASRPRTLVPEAFF. CDR3 nucleotides: TGTGCCAGTAGACCTCGGACACTGGTCCCTGAAGCTTTCTTT.

This clonotype has only a few counts. Likely a read error: the CDR3 ends without its conserved phenylalanine or tryptophan. No DNA is shown, since the ends of the CDR3 on it are uncertain; the CDR3 is the one TCRdb lists. The V and J genes are TRBV6-7 and TRBJ2-4; whether TRBD1, the table's D call, matches the DNA was not checked. TRBV6-7 is an open reading frame, and its role is uncertain. The CDR3 length equals 9 residues, ends included. The CDR3 is CANTRTAII.

A few counts support this clonotype. This chain joins TRBV20-1 and TRBJ1-5, with TRBD1 matching 7 bases. The V gene end was trimmed by 3 bases and the J gene end by 2 bases; junction bases not matched to a gene: 4. CDR3 length: 14 amino acids. CDR1 and CDR2 (germline): DFQATT, SNEGSKA (reference sequence). Here the CDR3 DNA reads TGCAGTGCTAGCGACAGGGTGGGCAATCAGCCCCAGCATTTT. Translating it yields CSASDRVGNQPQHF.

The V call is TRBV5-1, the J call TRBJ2-5; 7 nucleotides line up with TRBD1. Per germline, CDR1 SGHRS and CDR2 YFSETQ. This CDR3 contains 15 residues. V lost 0 bases to trimming and J lost 3 bases; unmatched junction nucleotides: 5. The DNA for the CDR3 is TGCGCCAGCAGCTTGGGGGGACAGCGGAAAGAGACCCAGTACTTC. Its protein product is CASSLGGQRKETQYF.

CDR3 sequence (DNA): TGCGCCAGCAGTGAGGGGTACAGGATGAACACTGAAGCTTTCTTT. Protein sequence: CASSEGYRMNTEAFF. The chain has TRBV10-2 and TRBJ1-1, with D perhaps TRBD1 (5 bases). Trimming stripped 2 bases from V and 0 bases from J, with 10 bases between. The CDR3 loop spans 15 amino acids. Germline-derived CDR1 and CDR2 are WSHSY and SAAADI.

This rearrangement joins TRBV5-1 to TRBJ1-2; D gene uncertain. Germline V lookup: CDR1 SGHRS, CDR2 YFSETQ. Trimming removed 0 bases from V and 4 bases from J, with 13 bases in between. This CDR3 region has 15 residues. The CDR3 loop is CASSLAPHATYGYTF. CDR3 bases: TGCGCCAGCAGCTTGGCCCCTCACGCAACCTATGGCTACACCTTC. The complete variable domain, with remaining parts taken from reference TRBV5-1 and TRBJ1-2, reads KAGVTQTPRYLIKTRGQQVTLSCSPISGHRSVSWYQQTPGQGLQFLFEYFSETQRNKGNFPGRFSGRQFSNSRSEMNVSTLELGDSALYLCASSLAPHATYGYTFGSGTRLTVV.

This clonotype was counted at least ten times. The chain combines TRBV20-1 with TRBJ1-2; TRBD1 matches at 9 bases. The CDR3 sequence is 13 residues long. Losses at the gene ends were 5 bases for V and 4 bases for J; bases not matched to a gene: 5. Germline CDR1 DFQATT, CDR2 SNEGSKA (reference sequence). The CDR3 spells CSAPGQGGYGYTF. The CDR3 DNA reads as TGCAGTGCTCCGGGACAGGGTGGCTATGGCTACACCTTC.

This chain connects TRBV7-2 to TRBJ1-5, with 7 bases matching TRBD1. The V and J ends lost 5 bases and 7 bases, in that order; junction bases with no gene match: 11. The CDR3 extends over 15 amino acids. Germline V gives CDR1 SGHTA, CDR2 FQGNSA. The CDR3 DNA sequence: TGTGCCAGCAGCCCCCGTCAAGGGGGCCGACAGCCCCAGCATTTT. It translates to CASSPRQGGRQPQHF.

This clonotype was observed a handful of times. DNA of the CDR3: TGTGCCAGCAGCCGAGGGGGGCTCCCCACAGATACGCAGTATTTT. It is translated as CASSRGGLPTDTQYF. V and J are TRBV14 and TRBJ2-3; D might be TRBD1 or TRBD2, each matching 6 bases. This CDR3 region has 15 residues. Trimming took 4 bases from V and 2 from J, leaving 13 bases between them. Germline V CDR1 and CDR2: SGHDN, FVKESK.

This chain links TRBV25-1 with TRBJ2-3; TRBD2 matches at 8 bases. CDR3 length: 15 amino acids. V lost 8 bases and J lost 3; bases outside the gene matches: 10. Germline CDR1 and CDR2: MGHDK and SYGVNS. The CDR3: CASGVGAGDTDTQYF. CDR3 coding DNA: TGTGCCAGCGGCGTTGGAGCGGGGGATACAGATACGCAGTATTTT.

This clonotype turned up a few times. The chain couples TRBV7-8 to TRBJ1-5; D is unclear. The germline V gene has CDR1 SGHVS and CDR2 FQNEAQ. This CDR3 spans 13 amino acids. V gave up 1 base and J gave up 7 bases, with 8 bases separating them. The CDR3 DNA reads as TGTGCCAGCAGCTTAGAGTCAGAACAGCCCCAGCATTTT. It is translated as CASSLESEQPQHF.

This clonotype has just a few counts. V is TRBV27 and J is TRBJ2-6, with TRBD1 as a possible D gene (5 bases). V lost 4 bases to trimming and J lost 0 bases, with 7 bases between them. There are 15 residues in the CDR3. CDR1 MNHEY and CDR2 SMNVEV come from the germline V gene (reference sequence). As DNA, the CDR3 is TGTGCCAGCAGTTGGACATACTCTGGGGCCAACGTCCTGACTTTC. It encodes CASSWTYSGANVLTF.

This clonotype was observed a handful of times. The chain joins TRBV7-3 to TRBJ2-2, with 7 bases identical to TRBD2. The CDR3 loop spans 11 amino acids. Losses at the gene ends were 8 bases for V and 8 bases for J; bases not matched to a gene: 2. Germline assignment: CDR1 SGHTA and CDR2 FQGTGA. Here the CDR3 reads CASRGGGELFF. Written as DNA, the CDR3 is TGTGCCAGCCGCGGGGGAGGGGAGCTGTTTTTT.

V is TRBV7-2 and J is TRBJ1-1, with TRBD1 identical over 8 bases. The germline V gene has CDR1 SGHTA and CDR2 FQGNSA. This CDR3 is 15 amino acids long. Trimming cost V 3 bases and J 5 bases; bases outside gene matches: 8. The CDR3 DNA sequence: TGTGCCAGCAGCTTTCGGACAGGGATTGAAACTGAAGCTTTCTTT. Encoded protein: CASSFRTGIETEAFF.

By sample share, this clonotype is medium-sized. The chain carries TRBV20-1 and TRBJ2-3; 7 bases are shared with TRBD2. Germline lookup yields CDR1 DFQATT and CDR2 SNEGSKA (reference sequence). There are 16 residues in the CDR3. V was clipped by 4 bases and J by 5 bases; unmatched bases: 15. CDR3 sequence: CSATPRGVTGGDTQYF. CDR3 sequence (DNA): TGCAGTGCTACCCCCCGGGGGGTCACCGGAGGAGATACGCAGTATTTT.

The rearrangement uses TRBV5-4 and TRBJ1-3; D uncertain. The V end lost 2 bases, the J end lost 3 bases, and 12 bases lay between the germline ends. The CDR3 runs 15 residues. CDR1 and CDR2 from the germline V gene are SGHNT and YYREEE (reference sequence). The CDR3 sequence: CASSFGPGSGNTIYF. As DNA, the CDR3 is TGTGCCAGCAGCTTTGGTCCGGGAAGTGGAAACACCATATATTTT.

This clonotype rates as medium-sized (0.01 to 0.1%). The chain couples TRBV4-3 to TRBJ2-7; no clear D gene. The CDR3 has 15 residues. Germline V gene data show CDR1 as LGHNA and CDR2 as YSLEER. Trimming pared 0 bases from V and 4 bases from J, leaving 13 bases between. The CDR3 DNA reads as TGCGCCAGCAGCCAAGATCGAGAGCGAAGGTACGAGCAGTACTTC. This encodes CASSQDRERRYEQYF.